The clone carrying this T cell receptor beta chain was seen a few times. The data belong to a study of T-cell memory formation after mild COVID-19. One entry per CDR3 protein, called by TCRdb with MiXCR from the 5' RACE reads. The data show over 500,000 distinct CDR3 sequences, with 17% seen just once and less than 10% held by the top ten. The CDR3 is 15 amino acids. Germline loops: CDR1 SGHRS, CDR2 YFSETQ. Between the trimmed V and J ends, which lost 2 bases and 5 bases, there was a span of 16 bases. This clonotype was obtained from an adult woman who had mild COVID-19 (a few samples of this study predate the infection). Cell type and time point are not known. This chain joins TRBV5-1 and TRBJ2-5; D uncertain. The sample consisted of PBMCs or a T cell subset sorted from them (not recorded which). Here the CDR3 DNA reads TGCGCCAGCAGCTTCCAGGAGCCCTCCCGGGAGACCCAGTACTTC. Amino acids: CASSFQEPSRETQYF.